Sequencing of this T cell receptor beta chain was carried out in a study of T-cell memory formation after mild COVID-19. Study findings and constraints: Pre-infection memory showed some responding clones, and this suggested that cross-reactive memory joined.

CDR3 size: 17 residues. Trimming removed 3 bases from V and 4 bases from J; junction bases left unmatched: 10. Germline-derived CDR1 and CDR2 are SGHRS and YFSETQ. In TCRdb, the 5' RACE reads were re-called with MiXCR into one record per CDR3 protein. The sample contains approximately 480,000 distinct CDR3 sequences, 15% to 20% of which appear only once. Remarks on this clonotype: As yet, its antigen is unknown.

The sequencing input was PBMCs or a T cell subset sorted from them (not recorded which). The sequence derives from an adult woman who had mild COVID-19 (a few samples of this study predate the infection). Cell type and time point are not known. V and J are TRBV5-1 and TRBJ2-6; 7 bases are shared with TRBD2. As DNA, the CDR3 is TGCGCCAGCAGCTCGGTGCAGGGACTAACGGGGGCCAACGTCCTGACTTTC. Protein: CASSSVQGLTGANVLTF.